This TCR beta chain was documented in a study of human T cells and chemical hapten exposure. V lost 5 bases, J lost 5 bases, and 2 bases stayed unmatched. The CDR3 is 14 residues long. Germline V lookup: CDR1 PRHDT, CDR2 FYEKMQ (reference sequence). Library preparation tagged each individual cDNA molecule with a unique molecular identifier. TCRdb re-derived calls from the 5' RACE reads in MiXCR, one entry per CDR3 protein. The table lists 110,000 to 150,000 distinct CDR3 sequences, roughly 4.1% of them singletons. Unfractionated whole blood was the source of the extracted total RNA. The TCR comes from a female donor in good health. The chain is built from TRBV13 and TRBJ2-7; 14 bases map to TRBD2. DNA of the CDR3: TGTGCCAGCAGCCGGACTAGCGGGGGGAACGAGCAGTACTTC. This translates into CASSRTSGGNEQYF. The variable domain in full, completed from reference TRBV13 and TRBJ2-7, reads AAGVIQSPRHLIKEKRETATLKCYPIPRHDTVYWYQQGPGQDPQFLISFYEKMQSDKGSIPDRFSAQQFSDYHSELNMSSLELGDSALYFCASSRTSGGNEQYFGPGTRLTVT.